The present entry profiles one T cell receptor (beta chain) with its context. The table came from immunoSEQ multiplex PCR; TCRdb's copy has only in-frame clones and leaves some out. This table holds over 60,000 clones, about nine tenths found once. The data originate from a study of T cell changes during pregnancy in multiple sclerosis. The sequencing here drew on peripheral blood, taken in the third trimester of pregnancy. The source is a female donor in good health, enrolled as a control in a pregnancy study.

CDR3 protein: CASSAELSGSYNEQFF. The CDR3 bases are TGCGCCAGCAGCGCGGAGCTTAGCGGGAGCTACAATGAGCAGTTCTTC. This chain links TRBV4-3 with TRBJ2-1; 9 nucleotides match TRBD2. Germline V CDR1 and CDR2: LGHNA, YSLEER. This CDR3 contains 16 residues. V lost 5 bases and J lost 3; bases outside the gene matches: 8.